This TCR beta chain appears in the sequencing data of a study of T cell changes during pregnancy in multiple sclerosis. Libraries were prepared by immunoSEQ multiplex PCR; TCRdb keeps only in-frame clonotypes and omits some of them. The data hold some 37,000 clones, with around 94% observed a single time. Germline assignment: CDR1 MGHRA and CDR2 YSYEKL. Between the trimmed V and J ends, which lost 4 bases and 3 bases, there was a span of 12 bases. The CDR3 extends over 14 amino acids. The V gene is TRBV4-1, the J gene TRBJ1-2; no reliable D call. Material: PBMCs (not recorded whether the cells were cultured). The receptor comes from a female donor with multiple sclerosis, enrolled in a pregnancy study. Here the CDR3 reads CASSPRSTHYGYTF. CDR3 sequence (DNA): TGCGCCAGCAGCCCTCGTTCAACACACTATGGCTACACCTTC.